The next 21 T cell receptor beta chains were all read from a single sample in a study of shared clonotypes between healthy human individuals. CD45RO-negative cells were positively selected for CCR7, leaving out terminally differentiated effector memory CD45RA+ cells. The protocol was immunoSEQ multiplex PCR, while the TCRdb copy is restricted to in-frame clones and leaves out a portion. The sample has millions of clones; about 95% are singletons. The sample was naive CD8+ T cells sorted from blood. All receptors derive from a man between 18 and 35 years old in good health.

The chain carries TRBV27 and TRBJ1-3; D gene unclear. The ends were cut back, 8 bases at V and 4 bases at J, with 9 bases in the middle. The germline V gene has CDR1 MNHEY and CDR2 SMNVEV (reference sequence). CDR3 size: 12 residues. Here the CDR3 reads CASGMAGNTIYF. DNA of the CDR3: TGTGCCAGCGGTATGGCAGGAAACACCATATATTTT.

As regards this clone: Other nucleotide sequences in the sample specify the same CDR3. The CDR3 coding sequence is TGTGCCAGCAGTTTGAGGACGGGTAATGAAAAACTGTTTTTT. It translates to CASSLRTGNEKLFF. The chain is built from TRBV28 and TRBJ1-4; D not resolved. Germline CDR1 MDHEN, CDR2 SYDVKM. This CDR3 has 14 residues. V shed 3 bases and J shed 4 bases, with 9 bases lying between them. Full variable domain (remainder filled in from reference TRBV28 and TRBJ1-4): DVKVTQSSRYLVKRTGEKVFLECVQDMDHENMFWYRQDPGLGLRLIYFSYDVKMKEKGDIPEGYSVSREKKERFSLILESASTNQTSMYLCASSLRTGNEKLFFGSGTQLSVL.

CDR3 amino acids: CASSLTSGSYTGELFF. DNA for the CDR3: TGTGCCAGTAGTCTGACTAGCGGGAGTTACACCGGGGAGCTGTTTTTT. This chain links TRBV19 with TRBJ2-2, with 12 bases matching TRBD2. The ends lost 5 bases at V and 3 bases at J; junction bases unmatched: 4. Germline lookup yields CDR1 LNHDA and CDR2 SQIVND (reference sequence). The CDR3 has 16 amino acids.

The chain recombines TRBV28 with TRBJ2-4; D not certain. Between the trimmed V and J ends, which lost 5 bases and 8 bases, there was a span of 4 bases. CDR1 is MDHEN and CDR2 is SYDVKM in the germline V gene. This CDR3 is 10 amino acids long. CDR3 protein: CASSLDIQYF. Written as DNA, the CDR3 is TGTGCCAGCAGTCTTGACATTCAGTACTTC.

The chain couples TRBV6-6 to TRBJ2-5; D remains ambiguous. The CDR3 covers 12 residues. V lost 8 bases, J lost 0 bases, and 7 bases lay in between. Per germline, CDR1 MNHNY and CDR2 SVGAGI (reference sequence). CDR3 DNA sequence: TGTGCCAGCGGGGAATACCAAGAGACCCAGTACTTC. Amino acid sequence: CASGEYQETQYF.

Points on this clone: Other DNA sequences in this specimen translate into the identical CDR3. The chain couples TRBV10-1 to TRBJ2-7; 8 bases agree with TRBD2. CDR3 size: 14 residues. Germline-derived CDR1 and CDR2 are WNHNN and SYGVQD (reference sequence). The V segment lost 3 bases and the J segment 6 bases; nucleotides outside the gene matches: 7. CDR3 sequence: CASSETGGPGEQYF. DNA of the CDR3: TGCGCCAGCAGTGAAACGGGAGGGCCGGGCGAGCAGTACTTC.

This chain uses TRBV27 with TRBJ1-2; 7 bases map to TRBD1. Germline CDR1 is MNHEY and CDR2 is SMNVEV (reference sequence). This CDR3 comprises 12 residues. V lost 7 bases and J lost 3; bases outside the gene matches: 2. In DNA, the CDR3 is TGTGCCAGCAAGGGGACAGACTATGGCTACACCTTC. Its protein is CASKGTDYGYTF.

The genes are TRBV27 and TRBJ2-3, with D possibly being TRBD2 (6 bases). Germline assignment: CDR1 MNHEY and CDR2 SMNVEV (reference sequence). This CDR3 comprises 15 residues. Trimming stripped 6 bases from V and 4 bases from J, with 17 bases between. CDR3 residues: CASRPFTEGPDTQYF. DNA of the CDR3: TGTGCCAGCAGGCCGTTTACGGAGGGCCCAGATACGCAGTATTTT.

V is TRBV5-4 and J is TRBJ2-1; 7 bases are a match to TRBD1. The germline CDR1 and CDR2 sequences are SGHNT and YYREEE (reference sequence). J was trimmed by 4 bases and V by 4 bases; bases with no gene match: 11. There are 16 residues in the CDR3. Here the CDR3 reads CASSPGVGTAYNEQFF. The CDR3 DNA reads as TGTGCCAGCAGCCCCGGTGTTGGGACAGCATACAATGAGCAGTTCTTC.

The chain employs TRBV6-1 and TRBJ2-7, with 10 nucleotides matching TRBD2. The V segment lost 2 bases and the J segment 5 bases; nucleotides outside the gene matches: 6. There are 15 residues in the CDR3. The germline V gene encodes CDR1 MNHNS and CDR2 SASEGT. CDR3 nucleotide sequence: TGTGCCAGCAGTGAATTACTAGCGGGGAGCAACGAGCAGTACTTC. Encoded protein: CASSELLAGSNEQYF.

J is TRBJ1-1 and V is TRBV5-6, with TRBD1 matching over 9 bases. The CDR3 runs 15 residues. Trimming cost V 7 bases and J 6 bases; bases outside gene matches: 13. The germline CDR1 and CDR2 sequences are SGHDT and YYEEEE. The DNA for the CDR3 is TGTGCCAGCTCCGGGACAGGGTCTTTGAGTTCTGAAGCTTTCTTT. Its translation is CASSGTGSLSSEAFF.

This clone was observed a single time. The chain carries TRBV27 and TRBJ2-3; D not certain. The CDR3 has 15 amino acids. Trimming took off 5 bases at V and 2 bases at J, with 14 bases between the two ends. Per germline, CDR1 MNHEY and CDR2 SMNVEV (reference sequence). The CDR3 sequence: CASSPTPAATDTQYF. DNA of the CDR3: TGTGCCAGCAGTCCAACTCCGGCGGCCACAGATACGCAGTATTTT.

The genes are TRBV9 and TRBJ1-3; unclear D gene. The CDR3 has 15 amino acids. V dropped 3 bases and J dropped 0 bases, with 10 bases sitting between them. Germline CDR1 is SGDLS and CDR2 is YYNGEE. CDR3 coding DNA: TGTGCCAGCAGCGCGGACGGGCACTCTGGAAACACCATATATTTT. Translated, it gives CASSADGHSGNTIYF.

The V call is TRBV5-1, the J call TRBJ2-3; D is ambiguous. V gave up 4 bases and J gave up 1 base, with 10 bases separating them. CDR3 size: 14 residues. From germline, CDR1 is SGHRS and CDR2 YFSETQ. The CDR3 protein is CASSLRSGTDTQYF. The CDR3 DNA sequence: TGCGCCAGCAGCCTGCGGTCGGGCACAGATACGCAGTATTTT.

The V call is TRBV4-3, the J call TRBJ2-1; D gene uncertain. V was clipped by 0 bases and J by 6 bases, with 6 bases between them. Germline V gives CDR1 LGHNA, CDR2 YSLEER. There are 13 residues in the CDR3. CDR3: CASSQDDPNEQFF. As DNA, the CDR3 is TGCGCCAGCAGCCAAGATGACCCCAATGAGCAGTTCTTC.

For this clone: Additional DNA sequences in this sample encode the identical CDR3. The chain recombines TRBV30 with TRBJ2-2; no firm D call. The V gene's germline CDR1 is GTSNPN and CDR2 SVGIG (reference sequence). V was trimmed by 0 bases and J by 5 bases, leaving 4 bases between them. This CDR3 contains 12 residues. CDR3 in DNA: TGTGCCTGGAGTGTAGCAACCGGGGAGCTGTTTTTT. Translated: CAWSVATGELFF.

V and J are TRBV4-1 and TRBJ2-5; either TRBD1 or TRBD2 may fit D (5 bases each). V shed 4 bases and J shed 1 base, with 13 bases lying between them. The CDR3 is 15 residues long. Germline V gene lookup returns CDR1 MGHRA and CDR2 YSYEKL. The CDR3 sequence is CASSRRNGGQETQYF. In DNA, the CDR3 is TGCGCCAGCAGCCGGAGGAATGGGGGCCAAGAGACCCAGTACTTC.

The chain combines TRBV18 with TRBJ1-1, with 8 bases identical to TRBD1. Germline CDR1 reads KGHSH; CDR2 reads LQKENI. After removal of 3 bases from V and 1 base from J, the junction contained 7 bases not matched to a gene. The CDR3 covers 16 residues. This CDR3 is CASSPTLGQGNTEAFF. In DNA, the CDR3 is TGTGCCAGCTCACCGACCCTCGGACAGGGGAACACTGAAGCTTTCTTT.

V and J are TRBV4-3 and TRBJ2-1; 9 positions agree with TRBD1. The V and J ends lost 2 bases and 7 bases, in that order; junction bases with no gene match: 3. CDR3 length: 14 amino acids. Germline assignment: CDR1 LGHNA and CDR2 YSLEER. The CDR3 DNA reads as TGCGCCAGCAGCCAATCGACAGGGGGAAATGAGCAGTTCTTC. Translated, it gives CASSQSTGGNEQFF.

This clone was seen a few times. The J gene is TRBJ1-2, the V gene TRBV29-1; D unclear. Trimming pared 0 bases from V and 2 bases from J, leaving 10 bases between. This CDR3 has 14 residues. Germline V lookup: CDR1 SQVTM, CDR2 ANQGSEA. CDR3 in amino acids: CSVEDGRRNYGYTF. In nucleotides, the CDR3 is TGCAGCGTTGAAGATGGCAGGAGGAACTATGGCTACACCTTC.

This clone was seen more than once but under ten times. V is TRBV6-6 and J is TRBJ2-1; no definite D call. Trimming shortened V by 1 base and J by 8 bases, and 9 bases separated the two germline ends. CDR3 length equals 13 residues. Germline-derived CDR1 and CDR2 are MNHNY and SVGAGI (reference sequence). The CDR3 bases are TGTGCCAGCAGTTACTTGACGTCCGATGAGCAGTTCTTC. Translating it yields CASSYLTSDEQFF.